This T cell receptor (beta chain) emerged from a study of blood T cells in healthy people across ages. Study-level findings and limits: Age advanced and TCR beta diversity per million T cells fell, roughly linearly. Researchers deemed the diversity estimates from one million T cells underestimates.

This clonotype was observed a handful of times. The antigen is unknown. For the second PCR, which ran for roughly 7 to 11 cycles, a sample-barcoded 5' primer and a J-beta primer mix were used. TCRdb reprocessed the 5' RACE reads with MiXCR, giving one entry per CDR3 protein. The sample lists approximately 1.5 million distinct CDR3 sequences, about 35% occurring once. With 5 bases removed from V and 7 bases from J, the gap between germline ends came to 15 bases. The CDR3 totals 13 residues. Germline V lookup: CDR1 GTSNPN, CDR2 SVGIG (reference sequence). The individuals who served as donors were healthy Caucasians living in Russia, aged roughly 6 to 100.

Sequenced sample: blood. The clonotype comes from a woman between 25 and 40 years old in good health. The V and J genes are TRBV30 and TRBJ2-1; D is possibly TRBD2 (6 bases). CDR3 in DNA: TGTGCCTGGGAGGAGGGTCCCGGGAATGAGCAGTTCTTC. Its translation is CAWEEGPGNEQFF.